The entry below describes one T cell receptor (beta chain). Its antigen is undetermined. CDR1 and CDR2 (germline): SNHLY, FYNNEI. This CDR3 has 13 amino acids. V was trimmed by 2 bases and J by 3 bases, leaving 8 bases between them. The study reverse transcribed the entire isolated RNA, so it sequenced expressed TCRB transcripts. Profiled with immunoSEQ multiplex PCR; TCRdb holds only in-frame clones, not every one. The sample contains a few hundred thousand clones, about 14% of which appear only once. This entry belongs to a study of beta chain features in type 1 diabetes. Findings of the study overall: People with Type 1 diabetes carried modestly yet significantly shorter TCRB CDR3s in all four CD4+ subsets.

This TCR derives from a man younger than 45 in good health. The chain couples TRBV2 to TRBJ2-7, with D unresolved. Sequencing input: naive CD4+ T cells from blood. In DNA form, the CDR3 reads TGTGCCAGCAGTGAATCGCGGATCTACGAGCAGTACGTC. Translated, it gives CASSESRIYEQYV.